This entry lists 2 T cell receptor beta chains sequenced from one sample in a study of CD8+ T cells in alopecia areata. Extracted RNA was reverse transcribed, and the resulting cDNA served as sequencing template. Here immunoSEQ multiplex PCR was the method, and the copy in TCRdb shows in-frame clones only, minus some. The data contain some 150,000 clones, 40% to 65% of them seen just once; the ten biggest clones take up roughly 21%. This material consisted of CD8+ T cells sorted from blood, taken at week 0. The receptors were gathered from a human donor with alopecia areata.

This clone was counted a few times. This chain links TRBV30 with TRBJ1-2, with a tentative D call TRBD1 (5 bases). The CDR3 consists of 12 residues. Per germline, CDR1 GTSNPN and CDR2 SVGIG (reference sequence). V was clipped by 4 bases and J by 3 bases, with 9 bases between them. CDR3 protein: CAWMGEDYGYTF. The CDR3 bases are TGTGCCTGGATGGGGGAGGACTATGGCTACACCTTC.

V gene TRBV7-6 combines with J gene TRBJ1-4; 7 bases match TRBD1. Germline assignment: CDR1 SGHVS and CDR2 FNYEAQ. The CDR3 extends over 18 amino acids. V lost 0 bases and J lost 1; bases outside the gene matches: 8. The CDR3 coding sequence is TGTGCCAGCAGCTTAGCATCCACAGGGGCTGTAACTAATGAAAAACTGTTTTTT. This gives the protein CASSLASTGAVTNEKLFF.